This T cell receptor beta chain was retrieved from a study of T cells in localized non-small cell lung cancer. Findings and limits, study-wide: Prolonged overall survival went with higher T cell density in the blood. It was uninvolved adjacent lung that showed the highest T cell clonality, exceeding tumor. Because sequencing included only one region (of the tumor), heterogeneity remains possible. Detection in adjacent lung was observed for a median around 55 of the top 100 tumor clones.

Remarks on this clone: What it binds is not known.

The repertoire was sequenced with immunoSEQ multiplex PCR; TCRdb's copy has only in-frame clones and lacks some. The table shows some 22,000 clones, with more than 75% occurring only once. Trimming at V came to 2 bases and at J to 6 bases, leaving 5 bases not matched to a gene. The germline V gene encodes CDR1 LGHNT and CDR2 FRNRAP. The length of the CDR3 is 14 residues. This specimen consisted of peripheral blood, obtained before any cancer treatment. V gene TRBV12-5 combines with J gene TRBJ2-5; 8 bases are shared with TRBD2. The receptor was derived from an older male donor with stage I squamous cell lung carcinoma. As DNA, the CDR3 is TGTGCTAGTGGTTTGATGACTAGCGAGAAGACCCAGTACTTC. Its translation is CASGLMTSEKTQYF.